This record covers a single T cell receptor (beta chain). This sample stems from a study of cytomegalovirus exposure and HLA in healthy donors. Primers: 60 Vbeta forward and 13 Jbeta reverse. TCRdb's table, derived via immunoSEQ multiplex PCR, lists solely in-frame clones and lacks some. The sample has over 85,000 clones; 81% are singletons. This CDR3 is built from 15 residues. CDR1 is SGHRS and CDR2 is YFSETQ in the germline V gene. Trimming removed 5 bases from V and 5 bases from J; junction bases left unmatched: 12. Specimen: PBMCs. This chain connects TRBV5-1 to TRBJ1-2, with 7 bases fitting TRBD1. The origin of this receptor is a man in his forties in good health and CMV-seropositive. Here the CDR3 DNA reads TGCGCCAGCAGGAGTGACACAGGGGCAGGTTATGGCTACACCTTC. Amino acids: CASRSDTGAGYGYTF.